This is a list of T cell receptor beta chains from one sample in a study of blood T cell repertoires in COVID-19. The repertoire was sequenced with immunoSEQ multiplex PCR; TCRdb's copy has only in-frame clones and lacks some. In the table there are about 260,000 clones, more than 75% of which are singletons. Sequenced material: peripheral blood. The receptors were sampled from a middle-aged woman who had recovered from COVID-19. Both conserved end residues are part of each CDR3. Each record gives: J gene, D gene, V gene, clone size, CDR3 DNA, CDR3 protein. The D gene is left open where the match is weak. A clone size is listed for some rows: how often the clone was seen (once, few, many), or a class if it is expanded.

TRBJ2-7 | TRBD1 | TRBV5-1 | - | TGCGCCAGCAGCTTTGGGCAGGGGGCCCACGAGCAGTACTTC | CASSFGQGAHEQYF
TRBJ2-5 | - | TRBV2 | - | TGTGCCGGGACGAAGACTAGTCCGGAGACCCAGTACTTC | CAGTKTSPETQYF
TRBJ2-7 | - | TRBV27 | few | TGTGCCAGCAGTCCTGTCCCGGGGGACTACGAGCAGTACTTC | CASSPVPGDYEQYF
TRBJ2-4 | TRBD2 | TRBV4-1 | - | TGCGCCAGCTCGTTCGGAAGCGGGATAGCCAAAAACATTCAGTACTTC | CASSFGSGIAKNIQYF
TRBJ2-1 | - | TRBV11-2 | - | TGTGCCAGCAGCTTAGAAATACAGGGAAACTACAATGAGCAGTTCTTC | CASSLEIQGNYNEQFF
TRBJ2-1 | TRBD2 | TRBV30 | - | TGTGCCTGGGACAAGAGCGGGGGGTACAATGAGCAGTTCTTC | CAWDKSGGYNEQFF
TRBJ2-7 | TRBD1 | TRBV27 | once | TGTGCCAGCAGTTCTCCCGGGACAGGGATGCGCGAGCAGTACTTC | CASSSPGTGMREQYF
TRBJ1-1 | - | TRBV30 | - | TGTGCCTTTTTGGGGGGGACGTCTGAAGCTTTCTTT | CAFLGGTSEAFF
TRBJ2-7 | TRBD1 | TRBV5-8 | - | TGTGCCAGCAGCTTTAGGACAGGGTTGGGGGATGCCTACGAGCAGTACTTC | CASSFRTGLGDAYEQYF
TRBJ2-5 | - | TRBV11-2 | - | TGTGCCAGCAGCTTACAGAGGCCTTCCCAAGAGACCCAGTACTTC | CASSLQRPSQETQYF
TRBJ1-5 | - | TRBV5-4 | - | TGTGCCAGCAGCTTGTTTACGTGGGGCCCCCAGCATTTT | CASSLFTWGPQHF
TRBJ1-2 | - | TRBV19 | - | TGTGCCAGTAGTATCCCAGGCCCGTTGCATGGCTACACCTTC | CASSIPGPLHGYTF
TRBJ2-3 | TRBD2 | TRBV7-7 | - | TGTGCCAGCAGCTTACGCGGGGGAAAACCAGATACGCAGTATTTT | CASSLRGGKPDTQYF
TRBJ1-5 | TRBD1 | TRBV4-1 | - | TGCGCCAGCAGCCCAGGGACAGGGCTTTTGAATCAGCCCCAGCATTTT | CASSPGTGLLNQPQHF
TRBJ1-2 | - | TRBV25-1 | - | TGTGCCAGCAGTGACAGGGAATCCTATGGCTACACCTTC | CASSDRESYGYTF
TRBJ2-1 | - | TRBV6-1 | - | TGTGCCAGCAGTGAAAGCCTAATTTACAATGAGCAGTTCTTC | CASSESLIYNEQFF
TRBJ2-2 | TRBD1 | TRBV9 | - | TGTGCCAGCAGCGAGGGAGGACAGGGGTACACCGGGGAGCTGTTTTTT | CASSEGGQGYTGELFF
TRBJ1-2 | TRBD1 | TRBV3-1/TRBV3-2 | - | TGTGCCAGCAGCCAAGATCATGCAGGGGGCTATGGCTACACCTTC | CASSQDHAGGYGYTF
TRBJ1-1 | TRBD1 | TRBV4-3 | few | TGCGCCAGCAGCCAAGATAACAGGGGGAACACTGAAGCTTTCTTT | CASSQDNRGNTEAFF
TRBJ2-3 | - | TRBV18 | once | TGTGCCAGCTCACCAGCCAGGGGGCGGGGGGGGCCAGATACGCAGTATTTT | CASSPARGRGGPDTQYF
TRBJ2-7 | - | TRBV19 | - | TGTGCCAGTAGTATAAGGGGGGGCACTGGCAAGGAGCAGTACTTC | CASSIRGGTGKEQYF
TRBJ1-2 | - | TRBV19 | - | TGTGCCAGTAGTATTGTTCCCCGGGGGAGTTTCTCTGGCTACACCTTC | CASSIVPRGSFSGYTF
TRBJ2-7 | TRBD1 | TRBV2 | once | TGTGCCAGCCGGGAGTTACGGGACAGGGATGCCTACGAGCAGTACTTC | CASRELRDRDAYEQYF
TRBJ2-7 | - | TRBV6-6 | - | TGTGCCAGCAGTTACTCGAGATATTCAGGGACCTACGAGCAGTACTTC | CASSYSRYSGTYEQYF
TRBJ2-7 | TRBD2 | TRBV5-1 | - | TGCGCCAGCAAGTTCGGCGGGGGGACCTACGAGCAGTACTTC | CASKFGGGTYEQYF
TRBJ2-7 | - | TRBV29-1 | - | TGCAGCGTTGAAGAGAGGGCAGGGGATAGTCCTTGGGAGCAGTACTTC | CSVEERAGDSPWEQYF
TRBJ1-5 | - | TRBV19 | - | TGTGCCAGTACCAAATCGGGGGGCGGTCAGCCCCAGCATTTT | CASTKSGGGQPQHF
TRBJ2-7 | - | TRBV11-2 | once | TGTGCCAGCAGTTTGCAGTTGGGGCTCCCTTACGAGCAGTACTTC | CASSLQLGLPYEQYF
TRBJ1-4 | - | TRBV14 | - | TGTGCCAGCAGCCAAGAAGGCCGCAGGGGACGCGATGAAAAACTGTTTTTT | CASSQEGRRGRDEKLFF
TRBJ1-5 | - | TRBV7-6 | - | TGTGCCAGCAGCTACGGAGGGGATCAGCCCCAGCATTTT | CASSYGGDQPQHF
TRBJ1-1 | - | TRBV5-6 | - | TGTGCCAGCAGCTTAGAGGTCTCGGGTGAAGCTTTCTTT | CASSLEVSGEAFF
TRBJ2-4 | - | TRBV5-4 | few | TGTGCCAGCACCACAGACAGTTTTGACATTCAGTACTTC | CASTTDSFDIQYF
TRBJ2-5 | - | TRBV4-3 | - | TGCGCCAGCAGCCAGCAGGGGTATGGCGAGACCCAGTACTTC | CASSQQGYGETQYF
TRBJ2-1 | - | TRBV6-5 | - | TGTGCCAGCAGTTACGGGCTTGTCAATGAGCAGTTCTTC | CASSYGLVNEQFF
TRBJ1-5 | - | TRBV11-2 | - | TGTGCCAGCAGCCGAGGGGGAGCCAATCAGCCCCAGCATTTT | CASSRGGANQPQHF
TRBJ2-7 | - | TRBV4-2 | - | TGTGCCAGCAGCCACCCCGACAGATACGAGCAGTACTTC | CASSHPDRYEQYF
TRBJ2-7 | - | TRBV11-3 | - | TGTGCCAGCAGCGGGGAGAGGGGGTACGAGCAGTACTTC | CASSGERGYEQYF
TRBJ2-3 | TRBD2 | TRBV2 | - | TGTGCCAGCAGTGTGCTAGCGGAAACAGATACGCAGTATTTT | CASSVLAETDTQYF
TRBJ1-1 | TRBD1 | TRBV5-1 | - | TGCGCCAGCAGCCCGGGGGACAGCGGCAACACTGAAGCTTTCTTT | CASSPGDSGNTEAFF
TRBJ1-4 | - | TRBV9 | - | TGTGCCAGCAGCGTAGCGGGGAGTAATGAAAAACTGTTTTTT | CASSVAGSNEKLFF